This T cell receptor (beta chain) emerged from a study of identical twins. Germline CDR1 reads MNHEY; CDR2 reads SVGEGT. V was shortened by 1 base and J by 13 bases, with 14 bases between the two germline ends. The CDR3 runs to 13 residues. TCRdb processed the 5' RACE reads anew with MiXCR; each CDR3 protein has one entry. The sample contains about 340,000 distinct CDR3 sequences, roughly 9% of which appear only once. This clonotype appeared many times. Its antigen is not identified. Study results and caveats: Fewer insertions were carried by abundant cord blood beta clonotypes, but none was seen in memory repertoires.

This chain links TRBV6-2 or TRBV6-3 with TRBJ2-1; weak D call: TRBD2 (5 bases). This receptor was obtained from a woman aged 45-65 years in good health. Sequencing used naive T cells sorted from blood. CDR3 protein: CASSYLTTRVQFF. As DNA, the CDR3 is TGTGCCAGCAGTTACTTGACTACCCGCGTTCAGTTCTTC.